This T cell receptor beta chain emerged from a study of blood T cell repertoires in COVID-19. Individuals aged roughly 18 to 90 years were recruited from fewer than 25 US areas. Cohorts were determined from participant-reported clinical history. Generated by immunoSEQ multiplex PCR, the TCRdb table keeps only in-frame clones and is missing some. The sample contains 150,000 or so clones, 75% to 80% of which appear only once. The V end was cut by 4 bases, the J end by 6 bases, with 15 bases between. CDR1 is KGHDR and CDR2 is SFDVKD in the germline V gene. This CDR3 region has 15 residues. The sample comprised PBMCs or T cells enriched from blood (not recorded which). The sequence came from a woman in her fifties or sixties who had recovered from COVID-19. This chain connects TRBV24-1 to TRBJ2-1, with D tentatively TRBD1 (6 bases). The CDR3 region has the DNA TGTGCCACCAGTGACCTCGACAGGCCTGGCAATGAGCAGTTCTTC. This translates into CATSDLDRPGNEQFF.